This TCR beta chain was sequenced during a study of shared clonotypes between healthy human individuals. Cells designated naive CD8 were CD45RO-negative and were positively selected for CCR7, with terminally differentiated effector memory CD45RA+ cells excluded. Each replicate PCR on the sorted subsets used approximately 200 ng DNA (approximately 27,000 T cell genomes). The protocol was immunoSEQ multiplex PCR, while the TCRdb copy is restricted to in-frame clones and leaves out a portion. Of roughly 2.1 million clones listed, about 93% are singletons. Germline CDR1 PRHDT, CDR2 FYEKMQ (reference sequence). The CDR3 length is 13 residues. Trimming left V 4 bases short and J 6 bases short, with 11 bases between.

The genes are TRBV13 and TRBJ2-3; D remains ambiguous. Material: naive CD8+ T cells from PBMCs. The clonotype originates from a man aged 18 to 30 in good health. Some clones in this sample may be carry-over from other donors' samples. CDR3 nucleotides: TGTGCCAGCAGCTCGTTCCTGGACGATACGCAGTATTTT. Translated: CASSSFLDDTQYF. Complete variable domain (other parts from reference TRBV13 and TRBJ2-3): AAGVIQSPRHLIKEKRETATLKCYPIPRHDTVYWYQQGPGQDPQFLISFYEKMQSDKGSIPDRFSAQQFSDYHSELNMSSLELGDSALYFCASSSFLDDTQYFGPGTRLTVL.